These 5 T cell receptor beta chains were sequenced from one sample in a study of T cell responses to AZD1222 COVID-19 vaccine. Assay: immunoSEQ multiplex PCR; the TCRdb copy retains only in-frame clones and omits some. Found here are 150,000 or so clones, around 92% of them singletons; the top ten hold around 1.9%. The starting material was peripheral blood, obtained on day 0 of AZD1222 vaccination. All receptors come from an adult in good health.

J is TRBJ2-5 and V is TRBV19; TRBD2 aligns across 14 bases. The trim removed 6 bases at V and 2 bases at J, leaving 2 bases unmatched. CDR1 and CDR2 from the germline V gene are LNHDA and SQIVND (reference sequence). CDR3 size: 15 residues. CDR3 loop: CASRGLAGAQETQYF. CDR3 DNA: TGTGCCAGTAGGGGACTAGCGGGGGCTCAAGAGACCCAGTACTTC. The full variable domain, completed using reference TRBV19 and TRBJ2-5, is DGGITQSPKYLFRKEGQNVTLSCEQNLNHDAMYWYRQDPGQGLRLIYYSQIVNDFQKGDIAEGYSVSREKKESFPLTVTSAQKNPTAFYLCASRGLAGAQETQYFGPGTRLLVL.

V and J are TRBV5-1 and TRBJ2-7; no reliable D call. The CDR3 consists of 14 residues. Trimming left V 1 base short and J 3 bases short, with 11 bases between. The V gene's germline CDR1 is SGHRS and CDR2 YFSETQ. The CDR3 sequence is CASSLYGVGYEQYF. The CDR3, as DNA: TGCGCCAGCAGCTTGTATGGGGTGGGCTACGAGCAGTACTTC.

V is TRBV5-1 and J is TRBJ2-1, with a tentative D call TRBD2 (5 bases). Deletions cut 4 bases from V and 6 bases from J, with 14 bases between. The CDR3 totals 14 residues. Per germline, CDR1 SGHRS and CDR2 YFSETQ. The CDR3 sequence is CASSPEGRVNEQFF. The CDR3 nucleotides read TGCGCCAGCAGCCCCGAGGGTAGGGTCAATGAGCAGTTCTTC.

This clone was recorded only once. The genes are TRBV14 and TRBJ2-5; TRBD2 matches at 9 bases. The V gene's germline CDR1 is SGHDN and CDR2 FVKESK. The J segment lost 4 bases and the V segment lost 1 base, leaving 4 bases of the junction unmatched. The CDR3 covers 15 residues. This CDR3 reads CASSQGLAGTETQYF. Written as DNA, the CDR3 is TGTGCCAGCAGCCAAGGGCTAGCGGGGACAGAGACCCAGTACTTC.

The V and J genes are TRBV13 and TRBJ1-2, with 9 bases identical to TRBD1. The J segment lost 8 bases and the V segment lost 2 bases, leaving 0 bases of the junction unmatched. The germline gives CDR1 PRHDT, CDR2 FYEKMQ (reference sequence). This CDR3 contains 12 residues. The CDR3 sequence: CASSLTGGGYTF. Here the CDR3 DNA reads TGTGCCAGCAGCTTAACAGGGGGCGGCTACACCTTC.